This T cell receptor beta chain emerged from a study of cytomegalovirus exposure and HLA in healthy donors. In regard to this clone: Its antigen is unknown.

This CDR3 is 14 amino acids long. After removal of 4 bases from V and 7 bases from J, the junction contained 10 bases not matched to a gene. CDR1 is MGHRA and CDR2 is YSYEKL in the germline V gene. The study, taken as a whole, reports: Cytomegalovirus-associated status was assigned to about 170 TCR beta chains. As confirmed in vitro, three CMV-associated chains were specific for CMV antigens.

Sequenced by immunoSEQ multiplex PCR; TCRdb stores in-frame clones only, minus some. This table holds tens of thousands of clones, 85% to 90% found once. This receptor was taken from a woman younger than 35 in good health and CMV-seronegative. The sample taken for sequencing was PBMCs. The rearrangement joins TRBV4-1 to TRBJ2-7; 7 nucleotides line up with TRBD1. The DNA for the CDR3 is TGCGCCAGCAGCCCCGAAGGTAGGGGGCAAGAGCAGTACTTC. This sequence encodes CASSPEGRGQEQYF.